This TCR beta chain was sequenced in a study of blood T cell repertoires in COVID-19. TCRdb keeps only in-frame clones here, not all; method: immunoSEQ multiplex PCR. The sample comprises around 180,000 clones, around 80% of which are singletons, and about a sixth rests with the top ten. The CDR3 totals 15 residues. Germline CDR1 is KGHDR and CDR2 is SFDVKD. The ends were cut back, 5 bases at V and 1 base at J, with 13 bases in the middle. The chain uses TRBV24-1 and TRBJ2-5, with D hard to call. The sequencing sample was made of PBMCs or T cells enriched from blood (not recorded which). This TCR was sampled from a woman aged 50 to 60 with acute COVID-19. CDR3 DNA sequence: TGTGCCACCAGTGGGGCAGGTGAGACCCAAGAGACCCAGTACTTC. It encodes CATSGAGETQETQYF.